This T cell receptor beta chain was captured by sequencing in a study of T cell responses to AZD1222 COVID-19 vaccine. This CDR3 is built from 14 residues. Losses at the gene ends were 4 bases for V and 6 bases for J; bases not matched to a gene: 7. Germline V gene data show CDR1 as SGHRS and CDR2 as YFSETQ. Repertoires were generated with immunoSEQ multiplex PCR, while TCRdb's copy carries only in-frame clones and drops some. The sample lists about 94,000 clones, over 75% occurring once. This sequence originates from an adult who received the AZD1222 COVID-19 vaccine. The sequences come from peripheral blood, collected 28 days after the second AZD1222 dose. The rearrangement links TRBV5-1 to TRBJ2-7; 10 nucleotides align to TRBD1. In DNA, the CDR3 is TGCGCCAGCAGCCCACAGGGGACAGGGGCCGAGCAGTACTTC. Its protein is CASSPQGTGAEQYF.